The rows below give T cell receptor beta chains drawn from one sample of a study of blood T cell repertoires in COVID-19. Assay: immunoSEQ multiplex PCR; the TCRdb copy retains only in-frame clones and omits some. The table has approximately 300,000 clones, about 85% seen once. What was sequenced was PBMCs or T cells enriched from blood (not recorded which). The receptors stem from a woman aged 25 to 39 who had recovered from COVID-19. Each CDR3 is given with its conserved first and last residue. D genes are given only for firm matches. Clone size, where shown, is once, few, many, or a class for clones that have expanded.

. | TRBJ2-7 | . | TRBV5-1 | TGCGCCAGCAGCGAAGGGCCCCGCGGGGACGCCTACGAGCAGTACTTC | CASSEGPRGDAYEQYF
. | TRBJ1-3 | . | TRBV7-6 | TGTGCCAGCAGCCGCGACAGGATTGGAAACACCATATATTTT | CASSRDRIGNTIYF
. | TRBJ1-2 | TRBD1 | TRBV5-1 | TGCGCCAGCAGCTTGCGGCAGGGGGCTGTCTATGGCTACACCTTC | CASSLRQGAVYGYTF
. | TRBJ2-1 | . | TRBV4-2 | TGTGCCAGCAGCCCGTTGGGGGCTAGCGGACCTCCCGTCTACAATGAGCAGTTCTTC | CASSPLGASGPPVYNEQFF
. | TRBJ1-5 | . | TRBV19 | TGTGCCAGTAGCCCGGACAGAAATAGCAATCAGCCCCAGCATTTT | CASSPDRNSNQPQHF
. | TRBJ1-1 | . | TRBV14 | TGTGCCAGCAGCCAACTCCCGGGGGGGGCTGAAGCTTTCTTT | CASSQLPGGAEAFF
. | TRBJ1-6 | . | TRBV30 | TGTGCCTGGAGTTTCAGTACAGGGCGCAATTCACCCCTCCACTTT | CAWSFSTGRNSPLHF
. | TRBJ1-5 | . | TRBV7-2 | TGTGCCAGCAGCTCGACTGGGGGGATCATTAGCAATCAGCCCCAGCATTTT | CASSSTGGIISNQPQHF
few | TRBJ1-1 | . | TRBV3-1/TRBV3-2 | TGTGCCAGCAACCCAGACAATTACACTGAAGCTTTCTTT | CASNPDNYTEAFF
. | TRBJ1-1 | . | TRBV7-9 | TGTGCCAGCAAGGGGCTGGGTGAAGCTTTCTTT | CASKGLGEAFF
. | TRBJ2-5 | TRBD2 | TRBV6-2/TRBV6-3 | TGTGCCAGCAGTCCGGGACTATCAGAGACCCAGTACTTC | CASSPGLSETQYF
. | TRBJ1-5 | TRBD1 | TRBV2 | TGTGCCAGCAGTGAGGGGACAGGAGATCAGCCCCAGCATTTT | CASSEGTGDQPQHF
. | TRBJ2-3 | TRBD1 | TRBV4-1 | TGCGCCAGCAGCCCGGGGGACAGGGGGAGCACAGATACGCAGTATTTT | CASSPGDRGSTDTQYF
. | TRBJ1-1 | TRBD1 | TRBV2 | TGTGCCAGCAGGTACCGGGACAGGACCACTGAAGCTTTCTTT | CASRYRDRTTEAFF
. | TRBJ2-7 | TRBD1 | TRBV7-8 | TGTGCCAGCAGCTTAGACTCCGGGACAGGGTCCTACGAGCAGTACTTC | CASSLDSGTGSYEQYF
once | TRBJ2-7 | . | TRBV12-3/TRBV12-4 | TGTGCCAGCAGTTTTTTCAGGGTGAGCGAGCAGTACTTC | CASSFFRVSEQYF
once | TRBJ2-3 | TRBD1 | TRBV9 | TGTGCCAGCAGCATCCTACAGGGGCCAGATACGCAGTATTTT | CASSILQGPDTQYF
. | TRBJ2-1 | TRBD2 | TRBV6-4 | TGTGCCAGCAGAGCTAGCGGGGGGGACCACAATGAGCAGTTCTTC | CASRASGGDHNEQFF
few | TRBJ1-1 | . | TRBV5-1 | TGCGCCAGCAGCTCATATCAGGGGACCATGAACACTGAAGCTTTCTTT | CASSSYQGTMNTEAFF
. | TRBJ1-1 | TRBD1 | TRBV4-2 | TGTGCCAGCAGCCAAGGCCCCGGACAGGAGGAAGCTTTCTTT | CASSQGPGQEEAFF